The 17 T cell receptor beta chains below were found in one sample sequenced in a study of tumor and adjacent non-tumor tissue in lung cancer. TCRbeta libraries were built with three rounds of nested PCR, modified from ARM-PCR. TCRdb reprocessed the multiplex PCR reads via MiXCR and lists one record per CDR3 protein. The sample lists over 85,000 distinct CDR3 sequences, approximately 80% seen once, with around 21% in the top ten. RNA was extracted from bulk tissue without any cell sorting. Source material: lung tumor tissue. The origin of the receptors is a man between 65 and 85 years old with non-small cell lung cancer.

The DNA of the CDR3 is TGTGCCAGCAGCCCGCGGACAGGGGCTGAAGCTTTCTTT. Translating gives CASSPRTGAEAFF. The chain is built from TRBV5-4 and TRBJ1-1; 9 positions agree with TRBD1. Germline loops: CDR1 SGHNT, CDR2 YYREEE (reference sequence). This CDR3 is 13 amino acids long. Trimming cost V 4 bases and J 6 bases; bases outside gene matches: 4.

In this sample, this clonotype turned up once. J is TRBJ2-3 and V is TRBV7-3; 9 nucleotides match TRBD2. Germline loops: CDR1 SGHTA, CDR2 FQGTGA. This CDR3 region has 16 residues. Trimming took 3 bases from V and 6 from J; bases not matched to a gene: 10. The CDR3 coding sequence is TGTGCCAGCAGCTTGAGCCCGGGACTAGCCTGTGATACGCAGTATTTT. Protein product: CASSLSPGLACDTQYF.

This clonotype appeared once. The junction departs from germline at one end; a sequencing error may be responsible. J is TRBJ2-2 and V is TRBV11-2, with TRBD2 matching over 12 bases. This CDR3 is built from 15 residues. Germline V lookup: CDR1 SGHAT, CDR2 FQNNGV. Here the CDR3 DNA reads TGTGCCAGCAGTCCCCTAGCGGGAGGGGCCGGGGAGCTGTCTTTT. Protein product: CASSPLAGGAGELSF.

V and J are TRBV11-2 and TRBJ1-1; no clear D. Trimming shortened V by 9 bases and J by 12 bases, and 23 bases separated the two germline ends. This CDR3 has 13 amino acids. Germline assignment: CDR1 SGHAT and CDR2 FQNNGV. CDR3 amino acids: CASNLVTSDKPFF. CDR3 in DNA: TGTGCCAGTAACTTAGTGACATCAGATAAACCTTTCTTT.

As to this clonotype: Sequence at one end of the junction differs from germline and may be a read error. V usage is TRBV10-3 and J usage is TRBJ1-6; D is possibly TRBD1 (6 bases). This CDR3 contains 16 residues. CDR1 is ENHRY and CDR2 is SYGVKD in the germline V gene. CDR3 sequence (DNA): TGTGCCACTACACCCTTCAACAGGGATAATAATTCACTCCTCCACTTT. As protein: CATTPFNRDNNSLLHF.

The J gene is TRBJ2-6, the V gene TRBV12-3 or TRBV12-4; D gene uncertain. V was cut by 8 bases and J by 8 bases, with 16 bases left in between. The CDR3 length is 14 residues. The CDR3 loop is CASAISSETNVLTF. The CDR3 nucleotides are TGTGCCAGCGCCATATCATCTGAGACCAACGTCCTGACTTTC.

About this clonotype itself: Lacking the conserved final phenylalanine or tryptophan, this CDR3 likely reflects a read error. The chain is built from TRBV4-1 and TRBJ2-5; D possibly uses TRBD1 or TRBD2 (5 bases each). The length of the CDR3 is 14 residues. Looked up from germline, CDR1 is MGHRA and CDR2 is YSYEKL. The CDR3 sequence: CTSGQQWGQETQYL. CDR3 DNA: TGCACGAGCGGCCAACAGTGGGGGCAAGAGACCCAGTACCTC.

About this clonotype: A much larger clone lies a single base off, so this may be a read error. The gene calls are TRBV5-1 and TRBJ2-5; D not resolved. Looked up from germline, CDR1 is SGHRS and CDR2 is YFSETQ. This CDR3 contains 10 residues. The CDR3 nucleotides are TGCGCCAGCAGCTTTAAGACCCTGTACTTC. Protein: CASSFKTLYF. The whole variable domain, filled in from reference TRBV5-1 and TRBJ2-5, reads KAGVTQTPRYLIKTRGQQVTLSCSPISGHRSVSWYQQTPGQGLQFLFEYFSETQRNKGNFPGRFSGRQFSNSRSEMNVSTLELGDSALYLCASSFKTLYFGPGTRLLVL.

To note about this clonotype: One end of the junction does not line up with germline, which may come from a read error. The chain couples TRBV6-2 or TRBV6-3 to TRBJ2-7; D uncertain. Germline values: CDR1 MNHEY, CDR2 SVGEGT. The CDR3 spans 15 residues. The CDR3 DNA is TGTACCAGCAGCCACCGCCAAGCGAGCTCCTACGAGCAGTACTTC. It is translated as CTSSHRQASSYEQYF.

This clonotype came up once. The chain is built from TRBV5-6 and TRBJ1-6; TRBD1 aligns across 7 bases. After removal of 4 bases from V and 5 bases from J, the junction contained 6 bases not matched to a gene. The germline gives CDR1 SGHDT, CDR2 YYEEEE. The CDR3 is 15 amino acids. CDR3 amino acids: CASSIGGSDNSPLHF. The CDR3 DNA sequence: TGTGCCAGCAGCATAGGGGGCTCGGATAATTCACCCCTCCACTTT.

The V and J genes are TRBV18 and TRBJ2-1, with D unclear. The germline V gene encodes CDR1 KGHSH and CDR2 LQKENI. Between the trimmed V and J ends, which lost 3 bases and 0 bases, there was a span of 12 bases. The CDR3 totals 16 residues. In DNA form, the CDR3 reads TGTGCCAGCTCACCCCTAGGTCCGGGCTCCTACAATGAGCAGTTCTTC. Translating it yields CASSPLGPGSYNEQFF.

Points on this clonotype: An end of the junction differs from the germline gene, which may be a read error. The chain couples TRBV11-1 to TRBJ1-2; the match to TRBD1 covers 7 bases. The germline CDR1 and CDR2 sequences are SGHAT and FQDESV (reference sequence). This CDR3 contains 15 residues. The CDR3 reads CASNLDGTASDGYTF. The CDR3 region has the DNA TGTGCCAGCAACTTAGACGGGACAGCCTCTGATGGCTATACCTTC.

The chain is built from TRBV4-1 and TRBJ1-5, with D possibly being TRBD1 (5 bases). With 8 bases removed from V and 2 bases from J, the gap between germline ends came to 22 bases. This CDR3 comprises 17 residues. Per germline, CDR1 MGHRA and CDR2 YSYEKL. DNA of the CDR3: TGCGCCAGCGCTAAGTATCCGACGGGGGATTGCAATCAGCCCCAGCATTTT. As protein: CASAKYPTGDCNQPQHF.

For this clonotype: Given a much more abundant clone one base away, this may be a read error. This CDR3 is CSASSNYGYTF. CDR3 coding DNA: TGCAGTGCTAGTTCTAACTATGGCTACACCTTC. The gene calls are TRBV20-1 and TRBJ1-2; unclear D gene. CDR3 length: 11 residues. The germline V gene encodes CDR1 DFQATT and CDR2 SNEGSKA (reference sequence). V was shortened by 3 bases and J by 0 bases, with 2 bases between the two germline ends.

This chain connects TRBV29-1 to TRBJ2-3; a weak D match, TRBD1 (6 bases). Germline V lookup: CDR1 SQVTM, CDR2 ANQGSEA. This CDR3 region has 14 residues. Trimming removed 4 bases at V and 10 bases at J, with 21 bases between. The CDR3 spells CSVGRQASGDSQYF. CDR3 bases: TGCAGCGTTGGGCGACAAGCCTCAGGGGATTCGCAGTATTTT.

This clonotype occurred a few times. This sequence may be a read error, since a much larger clone differs from it by one base. The V call is TRBV28, the J call TRBJ2-3; 9 nucleotides align to TRBD2. The CDR3 runs 15 residues. The J segment lost 4 bases and the V segment lost 9 bases, leaving 11 bases of the junction unmatched. From germline, CDR1 is MDHEN and CDR2 SYDVKM. In DNA form, the CDR3 reads TGTGCCAGAAGCGAACTAGCGGGCGGGGCAGATACGCAGTATTTT. Protein: CARSELAGGADTQYF.

A remark on this clonotype: At one end, the junction sequence differs from germline, possibly due to a read error. The genes are TRBV11-3 and TRBJ2-3; D unclear. CDR3 length: 16 amino acids. Germline CDR1 and CDR2: SGHNT and YENEEA. The CDR3 DNA reads as TGTGCCAGCAGCTCGGCCCCCCGGAATTTCACAGATACGCAGTGTTTT. It is translated as CASSSAPRNFTDTQCF.